The rows below give T cell receptor beta chains drawn from one sample of a study of regulatory T cells in long-lasting Graves disease. MiXCR, applied by TCRdb to the multiplex PCR reads, yields one record per CDR3 protein. The sample lists about half a million distinct CDR3 sequences, roughly 23% occurring once. The source was peripheral blood mononuclear cells (PBMCs), collected when the disease was refractory, from a patient treated with antithyroid drugs. These receptors were collected from a female donor with Graves disease. Both conserved end residues are part of each CDR3. A D gene is named only where the DNA matches it firmly. Size is stated for part of the rows, as once, few or many counts, or as a class when the clone is expanded.

CDR3 DNA,CDR3 protein,D gene,J gene,clone size,V gene
TGTGCCAGCAGTTTGAACCGGCGAGATACGCAGTATTTT,CASSLNRRDTQYF,-,TRBJ2-3,-,TRBV12-3/TRBV12-4
TGTGCCAGTAGTATGGGCACAGGTAACTATGGCTACACCTTC,CASSMGTGNYGYTF,-,TRBJ1-2,few,TRBV19
TGTGCCAGCCAAAGTGTGGGTACTGAAGCTTTCTTT,CASQSVGTEAFF,-,TRBJ1-1,-,TRBV7-9
TGCGCCAGCAGCCAAGATGTCGGGTCGCCTGAGACCCAGTACTTC,CASSQDVGSPETQYF,-,TRBJ2-5,few,TRBV4-3
TGTGCCAGCGGACTGTCCGACACCTACGAGCAGTACTTC,CASGLSDTYEQYF,-,TRBJ2-7,few,TRBV6-1
TGTGCCAGTACCACGGGACTTCAGCCCCAGCATTTT,CASTTGLQPQHF,-,TRBJ1-5,-,TRBV19
TGTGCCTGGAGTAAGGTAGCGGGAGCTTTCGAGCAGTACTTC,CAWSKVAGAFEQYF,TRBD2,TRBJ2-7,-,TRBV30
TGTGCCAGCAGCTTAAGCAGGGATTCTCGGGAGCAGTACTTC,CASSLSRDSREQYF,-,TRBJ2-7,many,TRBV7-3
TGTGCCAGCAGTTTAGAGACCCCCGGGGGCAATCAGCCCCAGCATTTT,CASSLETPGGNQPQHF,-,TRBJ1-5,-,TRBV27
TGTGCCAGCAGTTTATACGAGGGAGGCGGCACAGATACGCAGTATTTT,CASSLYEGGGTDTQYF,-,TRBJ2-3,-,TRBV28
TGTGCCAGCAGCTCCGTCGACGGTGAAGCTTTCTTT,CASSSVDGEAFF,-,TRBJ1-1,many,TRBV7-3
TGTGCCAGCAGCTTAGCGCGGGGCACGGGCGGCACTGAAGCTTTCTTT,CASSLARGTGGTEAFF,-,TRBJ1-1,few,TRBV7-8
TGTGCCAGCCGGTTCCAGGGAGAGATCACTGAAGCTTTCTTT,CASRFQGEITEAFF,-,TRBJ1-1,many,TRBV28
TGTGCCAGTAGTATTGGGACGCCGGACAGGGGCTACGAGCAGTACTTC,CASSIGTPDRGYEQYF,TRBD1,TRBJ2-7,-,TRBV19
TGTGCCAGCAGTTTAGGCCGGCGGGGGACCGGGGTGGAGACCCAGTACTTC,CASSLGRRGTGVETQYF,TRBD2,TRBJ2-5,many,TRBV27
TGTGCCAGCAGCACTCAGGGGGGGACCTACGAGCAGTACTTC,CASSTQGGTYEQYF,-,TRBJ2-7,-,TRBV11-2
TGCGCCAGCAGCCTTGATATGATGAGCGGGGAGCTGTTTTTT,CASSLDMMSGELFF,-,TRBJ2-2,few,TRBV5-1
TGCAGCGGCACGGGACTGCAAGGCCGGGAGCAGTACTTC,CSGTGLQGREQYF,-,TRBJ2-7,many,TRBV29-1
TGTGCCAGCCACTCCGAGGGACACCAGAGGACCGACGAGCAGTACTTC,CASHSEGHQRTDEQYF,-,TRBJ2-7,many,TRBV27
TGCAGCGTTGGGGACAGGGGAGGCTCTGGGGCCAACGTCCTGACTTTC,CSVGDRGGSGANVLTF,TRBD1,TRBJ2-6,-,TRBV29-1
TGTGCCAGCAGCCAAGATGATAATGGGACTTTAGGGTACGAGCAGTACTTC,CASSQDDNGTLGYEQYF,-,TRBJ2-7,-,TRBV3-1
TGTGCCAGCAGCCCGCGACAGGGGACGACCTACGAGCAGTACTTC,CASSPRQGTTYEQYF,TRBD1,TRBJ2-7,many,TRBV27
TGCAGTGCTAGGGAGGGACTAGCGGGGAGGTACGAGCAGTACTTC,CSAREGLAGRYEQYF,TRBD2,TRBJ2-7,few,TRBV20-1
TGTGCCAGCAGCTTAGAAGCAGGTATAACCTACGAGCAGTACTTC,CASSLEAGITYEQYF,-,TRBJ2-7,-,TRBV7-6
TGTGCCAGCAGCCAGACTGGCGGCTACACCTTC,CASSQTGGYTF,-,TRBJ1-2,many,TRBV3-1
TGTGCCACCAGTGAAGAAGGACAGGGCGGCTCCTACGAGCAGTACTTC,CATSEEGQGGSYEQYF,TRBD1,TRBJ2-7,-,TRBV24-1